This passage covers 22 T cell receptor beta chains from one sample sequenced in a study of a mutant IDH1 vaccine in newly diagnosed glioma. Here immunoSEQ multiplex PCR was the method, and the copy in TCRdb shows in-frame clones only, minus some. The data contain roughly 60,000 clones, 70% to 90% of them singletons. Antigens for these TCRs are unknown. Regarding time point: week 23, last vaccination. Doses consisted of 300 ug of mutant IDH1 20-mer peptide each, paired with topical imiquimod. The input for sequencing was PBMCs, taken from a glioma patient whose treatment included an IDH1 peptide vaccine. Receptor source: a man younger than 45 with glioma.

In this sample, this clone turned up a few times. The V and J genes are TRBV18 and TRBJ2-7, with a weak D call TRBD1 (6 bases). V was trimmed by 0 bases and J by 3 bases, leaving 9 bases between them. This CDR3 contains 14 residues. Germline V gene data show CDR1 as KGHSH and CDR2 as LQKENI. CDR3 in amino acids: CASSPPGQNYEQYF. The CDR3 coding sequence is TGTGCCAGCTCACCACCGGGACAAAACTACGAGCAGTACTTC.

J is TRBJ2-5 and V is TRBV29-1; D is unresolved. Trimming pared 4 bases from V and 1 base from J, leaving 7 bases between. There are 12 residues in the CDR3. Germline CDR1 SQVTM, CDR2 ANQGSEA. For the CDR3, the DNA is TGCAGCGTTGGTCCGGGCCAAGAGACCCAGTACTTC. Its translation is CSVGPGQETQYF.

The chain uses TRBV5-1 and TRBJ2-5; perhaps TRBD2 as D (5 bases). V was clipped by 0 bases and J by 5 bases, with 14 bases between them. Germline values: CDR1 SGHRS, CDR2 YFSETQ. This CDR3 contains 15 residues. CDR3 nucleotide sequence: TGCGCCAGCAGCTTGGAGAAGCGGCCGTGGGAGACCCAGTACTTC. Residues: CASSLEKRPWETQYF. The variable domain in full, completed from reference TRBV5-1 and TRBJ2-5, reads KAGVTQTPRYLIKTRGQQVTLSCSPISGHRSVSWYQQTPGQGLQFLFEYFSETQRNKGNFPGRFSGRQFSNSRSEMNVSTLELGDSALYLCASSLEKRPWETQYFGPGTRLLVL.

The chain couples TRBV2 to TRBJ1-1, with D tentatively TRBD1 (6 bases). The V end lost 2 bases, the J end lost 11 bases, and 30 bases lay between the germline ends. Germline V gene sequence: CDR1 SNHLY, CDR2 FYNNEI. There are 18 residues in the CDR3. CDR3 in amino acids: CASSERRTEGFILETAFF. The CDR3 bases are TGTGCCAGCAGTGAACGGCGGACAGAGGGGTTCATTCTTGAAACGGCTTTCTTT.

Comments on this clone: This CDR3 is also generated by other DNA sequences in the sample. The gene calls are TRBV4-1 and TRBJ2-7, with 7 bases matching TRBD1. V shed 1 base and J 2 bases; nucleotides not matched to a gene: 2. Germline CDR1 MGHRA, CDR2 YSYEKL. The CDR3 consists of 14 residues. This chain's CDR3 is CASSQGQGAYEQYF. The CDR3 DNA reads as TGCGCCAGCAGCCAAGGGCAGGGGGCCTACGAGCAGTACTTC.

This clone was picked up one time. The J gene is TRBJ2-1, the V gene TRBV14; the match to TRBD1 covers 9 bases. This CDR3 has 15 residues. V lost 4 bases to trimming and J lost 12 bases; unmatched junction nucleotides: 13. Germline values: CDR1 SGHDN, CDR2 FVKESK. Written as DNA, the CDR3 is TGTGCCAGCAGCCCGCCGGGACAGGGAGAGATGGGGCAGTTCTTC. Translated, it gives CASSPPGQGEMGQFF.

The rearrangement links TRBV7-9 to TRBJ1-6; a possible D gene is TRBD1 (6 bases). The CDR3 sequence is 15 residues long. Looked up from germline, CDR1 is SEHNR and CDR2 is FQNEAQ (reference sequence). Trimming removed 5 bases at V and 7 bases at J, with 15 bases between. The CDR3 spells CASSTFRDTNSPLHF. The CDR3 DNA sequence: TGTGCCAGCAGCACATTCCGGGACACCAATTCACCCCTCCACTTT.

This clone was found once. V is TRBV30 and J is TRBJ2-7; tentatively, D is TRBD1 (5 bases). The germline gives CDR1 GTSNPN, CDR2 SVGIG (reference sequence). The CDR3 totals 11 residues. Deletions cut 5 bases from V and 6 bases from J, with 11 bases between. The CDR3 sequence is CAWGVGLEQYF. The CDR3 DNA reads as TGTGCCTGGGGGGTGGGGCTCGAGCAGTACTTC.

CDR3 sequence reads: CASRKRDTNPYEQYF. The CDR3 DNA follows: TGTGCCAGCAGGAAGAGGGATACAAATCCCTACGAGCAGTACTTC. The chain employs TRBV11-2 and TRBJ2-7, with D possibly being TRBD2 (5 bases). Per the germline V gene, CDR1 is SGHAT and CDR2 is FQNNGV. The V end was cut by 6 bases, the J end by 2 bases, with 17 bases between. This CDR3 has 15 residues. The whole variable domain, remainder taken from reference TRBV11-2 and TRBJ2-7, is EAGVAQSPRYKIIEKRQSVAFWCNPISGHATLYWYQQILGQGPKLLIQFQNNGVVDDSQLPKDRFSAERLKGVDSTLKIQPAKLEDSAVYLCASRKRDTNPYEQYFGPGTRLTVT.

The V and J genes are TRBV18 and TRBJ2-7, with TRBD1 identical over 7 bases. V was clipped by 3 bases and J by 0 bases; unmatched bases: 2. Germline values: CDR1 KGHSH, CDR2 LQKENI. This CDR3 has 14 residues. Here the CDR3 reads CASSPTGLSYEQYF. CDR3 DNA sequence: TGTGCCAGCTCACCGACAGGGCTCTCCTACGAGCAGTACTTC.

The chain is built from TRBV28 and TRBJ2-5; possible D gene TRBD1, 7 bases. V dropped 8 bases and J dropped 6 bases, with 25 bases sitting between them. Germline V gene sequence: CDR1 MDHEN, CDR2 SYDVKM. The CDR3 runs 16 residues. CDR3 DNA: TGTGCCAGCTCCCTGCCTCAGGGGGGACCCTGGCAGACCCAGTACTTC. Translated: CASSLPQGGPWQTQYF.

This clone was found a few times. The chain uses TRBV2 and TRBJ1-5; perhaps TRBD1 as D (6 bases). The CDR3 consists of 14 residues. Deletions cut 2 bases from V and 5 bases from J, with 10 bases between. Germline values: CDR1 SNHLY, CDR2 FYNNEI. This CDR3 reads CASSEQGQHQPQHF. DNA of the CDR3: TGTGCCAGCAGTGAACAGGGACAACATCAGCCCCAGCATTTT.

The genes are TRBV5-8 and TRBJ1-2, with a weak D call TRBD1 (5 bases). The CDR3 spans 16 residues. Germline loops: CDR1 SGHTS, CDR2 YDEGEE. The V and J ends lost 4 bases and 3 bases respectively, with 19 bases between them. The CDR3: CASSLGPVGLYYGYTF. In nucleotides, the CDR3 is TGTGCCAGCAGCCTCGGTCCTGTGGGGCTATACTATGGCTACACCTTC. The whole variable domain, filled in from reference TRBV5-8 and TRBJ1-2, reads EAGVTQSPTHLIKTRGQQATLRCSPISGHTSVYWYQQALGLGLQFLLWYDEGEERNRGNFPPRFSGRQFPNYSSELNVNALELEDSALYLCASSLGPVGLYYGYTFGSGTRLTVV.

The genes are TRBV28 and TRBJ1-4; unclear D gene. V was cut by 6 bases and J by 6 bases, with 8 bases left in between. Germline V gene sequence: CDR1 MDHEN, CDR2 SYDVKM. The CDR3 is 12 residues long. CDR3 in DNA: TGTGCCAGCAGACTGTTGCATGAAAAACTGTTTTTT. This codes for CASRLLHEKLFF.

The rearrangement uses TRBV9 and TRBJ1-1; D is unresolved. CDR3 length: 15 amino acids. Per germline, CDR1 SGDLS and CDR2 YYNGEE. Trimming pared 0 bases from V and 0 bases from J, leaving 9 bases between. For the CDR3, the DNA is TGTGCCAGCAGCGTAGAAGGCAGGCTGAACACTGAAGCTTTCTTT. It translates to CASSVEGRLNTEAFF.

The V call is TRBV9, the J call TRBJ2-5; possibly TRBD1 or TRBD2 for D (5 bases each). This CDR3 has 14 residues. Germline CDR1 is SGDLS and CDR2 is YYNGEE. The V end was cut by 5 bases, the J end by 4 bases, with 15 bases between. This CDR3 reads CASSRQLEGETQYF. CDR3 bases: TGTGCCAGCAGTAGACAGCTCGAGGGAGAGACCCAGTACTTC.

CDR3 in DNA: TGTGCCAGCAGTTTAGTAGGCTCGGACAGGCCCTACGAGCAGTACTTC. It specifies CASSLVGSDRPYEQYF. The chain is built from TRBV28 and TRBJ2-7, with 7 bases aligning to TRBD1. Germline V gives CDR1 MDHEN, CDR2 SYDVKM. V lost 2 bases, J lost 2 bases, and 9 bases stayed unmatched. The CDR3 consists of 16 residues.

This clone was detected only once. The chain links TRBV5-1 to TRBJ2-1; the D is unclear. V lost 3 bases, J lost 5 bases, and 15 bases lay in between. This CDR3 has 15 amino acids. CDR1 SGHRS and CDR2 YFSETQ come from the germline V gene. CDR3 sequence: CASSSIPQSHNEQFF. The CDR3 nucleotides are TGCGCCAGCAGCTCGATCCCGCAGTCGCACAATGAGCAGTTCTTC.

The chain employs TRBV16 and TRBJ2-5, with TRBD1 identical over 7 bases. This CDR3 has 15 amino acids. After removal of 4 bases from V and 2 bases from J, the junction contained 7 bases not matched to a gene. From germline, CDR1 is KGHSY and CDR2 FQNENV. The chain's CDR3 is CASSLTDRAQETQYF. The CDR3 DNA is TGTGCCAGCAGCCTGACCGACAGGGCGCAAGAGACCCAGTACTTC.

The table lists this clone with a count of one. The chain carries TRBV10-1 and TRBJ2-3; D may correspond to TRBD1 or TRBD2 (5 bases each). The germline V and J ends were trimmed by 5 bases and 2 bases, with 26 bases remaining between them. The CDR3 consists of 19 residues. Germline CDR1 and CDR2: WNHNN and SYGVQD (reference sequence). The chain's CDR3 is CASSRPGRLPIRNTDTQYF. As DNA, the CDR3 is TGCGCCAGCAGTCGTCCGGGACGGCTCCCGATCCGCAACACAGATACGCAGTATTTT.

J is TRBJ2-3 and V is TRBV5-1, with 13 bases identical to TRBD2. The V gene's germline CDR1 is SGHRS and CDR2 YFSETQ. The CDR3 length is 18 residues. Trimming removed 4 bases from V and 4 bases from J; junction bases left unmatched: 12. The CDR3 protein is CASSPTSGGAGHADTQYF. In nucleotides, the CDR3 is TGCGCCAGCAGCCCCACTAGCGGGGGGGCAGGGCACGCAGATACGCAGTATTTT.

The chain combines TRBV2 with TRBJ2-7; 11 bases are a match to TRBD1. With V trimmed by 7 bases and J by 2 bases, 7 bases remained unmatched. The CDR3 runs to 15 residues. Germline V gene lookup returns CDR1 SNHLY and CDR2 FYNNEI. The CDR3 loop is CASNTGQGDPYEQYF. The CDR3 DNA follows: TGTGCCAGCAACACGGGACAGGGGGATCCCTACGAGCAGTACTTC.